These 3 T cell receptor beta chains share one sample of origin, sequenced in a study of blood T cell repertoires in COVID-19. TCRdb keeps only in-frame clones here, not all; method: immunoSEQ multiplex PCR. The table shows roughly 95,000 clones, with 70% to 90% occurring only once. The sequencing input was peripheral blood. The origin of the receptors is a man aged 60 to 75 with acute or convalescent COVID-19.

A note on this clone: Its ends do not fully match the called genes, so a read error is possible. The genes are TRBV30 and TRBJ1-1, with a possible D match to TRBD1 (5 bases). Germline V gene lookup returns CDR1 GTSNPN and CDR2 SVGIG (reference sequence). This CDR3 region has 11 residues. For the CDR3, the DNA is TGTGCCTGGAGCTTGGGGAGGGGAAGCTTTTTT. It translates to CAWSLGRGSFF.

The J gene is TRBJ2-7, the V gene TRBV5-3, with D tentatively TRBD2 (5 bases). TRBV5-3 is an open reading frame whose function is uncertain. The CDR3 spans 12 residues. Trimming stripped 5 bases from V and 7 bases from J, with 13 bases between. For the CDR3, the DNA is TGTGCCAGAAGGACCTCGAGGGAAGAGCAGTACGTC. Translating gives CARRTSREEQYV.

V usage is TRBV5-5 and J usage is TRBJ1-3; D may be TRBD1 (5 bases). This CDR3 contains 14 residues. The V end lost 4 bases, the J end lost 3 bases, and 11 bases lay between the germline ends. Germline values: CDR1 SGHKS, CDR2 YYEKEE (reference sequence). The chain's CDR3 is CASSVQVFGNTIYF. DNA for the CDR3: TGTGCCAGCAGCGTACAGGTATTTGGAAACACCATATATTTT.